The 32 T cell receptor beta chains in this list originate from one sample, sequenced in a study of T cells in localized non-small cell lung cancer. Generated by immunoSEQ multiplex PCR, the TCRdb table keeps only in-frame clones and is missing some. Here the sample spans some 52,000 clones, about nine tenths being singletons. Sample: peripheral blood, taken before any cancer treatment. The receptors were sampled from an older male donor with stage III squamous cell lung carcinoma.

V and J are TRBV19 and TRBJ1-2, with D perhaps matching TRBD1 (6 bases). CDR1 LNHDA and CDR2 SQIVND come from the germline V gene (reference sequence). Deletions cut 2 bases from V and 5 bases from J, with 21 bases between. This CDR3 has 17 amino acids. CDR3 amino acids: CASSIPPPRGRRYGYTF. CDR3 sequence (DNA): TGTGCCAGTAGTATACCCCCCCCTCGGGGGCGCAGGTATGGCTACACCTTC.

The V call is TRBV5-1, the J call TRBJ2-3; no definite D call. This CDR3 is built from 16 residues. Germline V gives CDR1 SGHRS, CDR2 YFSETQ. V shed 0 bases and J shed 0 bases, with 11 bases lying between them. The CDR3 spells CASSLGASTSTDTQYF. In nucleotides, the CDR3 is TGCGCCAGCAGCTTGGGGGCCTCGACTAGCACAGATACGCAGTATTTT.

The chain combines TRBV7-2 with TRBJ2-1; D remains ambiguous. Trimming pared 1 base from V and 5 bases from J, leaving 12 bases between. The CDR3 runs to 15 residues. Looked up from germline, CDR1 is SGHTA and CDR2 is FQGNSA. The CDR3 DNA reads TGTGCCAGCAGCTTAGTGGGGTTGAAAGACAATGAGCAGTTCTTC. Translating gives CASSLVGLKDNEQFF. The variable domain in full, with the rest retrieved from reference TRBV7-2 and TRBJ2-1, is GAGVSQSPSNKVTEKGKDVELRCDPISGHTALYWYRQSLGQGLEFLIYFQGNSAPDKSGLPSDRFSAERTGGSVSTLTIQRTQQEDSAVYLCASSLVGLKDNEQFFGPGTRLTVL.

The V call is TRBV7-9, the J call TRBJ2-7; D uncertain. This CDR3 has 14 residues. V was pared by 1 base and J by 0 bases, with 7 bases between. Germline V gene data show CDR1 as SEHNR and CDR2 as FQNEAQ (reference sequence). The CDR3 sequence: CASSLGLVSYEQYF. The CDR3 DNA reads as TGTGCCAGCAGCTTAGGTTTAGTCTCCTACGAGCAGTACTTC.

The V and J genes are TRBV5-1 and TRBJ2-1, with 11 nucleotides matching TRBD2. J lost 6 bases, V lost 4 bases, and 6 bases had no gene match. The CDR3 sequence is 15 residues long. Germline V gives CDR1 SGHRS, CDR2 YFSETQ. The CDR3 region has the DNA TGCGCCAGCAGCACCACTAGCGGGGGAGTCAATGAGCAGTTCTTC. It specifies CASSTTSGGVNEQFF. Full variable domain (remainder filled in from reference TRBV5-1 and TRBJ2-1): KAGVTQTPRYLIKTRGQQVTLSCSPISGHRSVSWYQQTPGQGLQFLFEYFSETQRNKGNFPGRFSGRQFSNSRSEMNVSTLELGDSALYLCASSTTSGGVNEQFFGPGTRLTVL.

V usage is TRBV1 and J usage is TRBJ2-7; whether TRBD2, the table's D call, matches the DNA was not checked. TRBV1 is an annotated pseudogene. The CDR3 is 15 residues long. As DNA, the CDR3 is TGCACCAGCAGCCACTCAGCGGGAGGGCTCTACGAGCAGTACTTC. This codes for CTSSHSAGGLYEQYF.

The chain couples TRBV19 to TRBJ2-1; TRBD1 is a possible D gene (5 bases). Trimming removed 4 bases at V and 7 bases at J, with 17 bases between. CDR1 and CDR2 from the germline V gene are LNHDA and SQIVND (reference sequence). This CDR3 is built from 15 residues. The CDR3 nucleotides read TGTGCCAGTAGTAGGACGGCAGGGCTTAGGAATGAGCAGTTCTTC. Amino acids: CASSRTAGLRNEQFF.

In nucleotides, the CDR3 is TGTGCCAGCAGTTTACCCCTCCGACGGAGGCAGGATAATTCACCCCTCCACTTT. Its protein product is CASSLPLRRRQDNSPLHF. V and J are TRBV28 and TRBJ1-6; D gene uncertain. Looked up from germline, CDR1 is MDHEN and CDR2 is SYDVKM. This CDR3 comprises 18 residues. V lost 2 bases to trimming and J lost 5 bases, with 19 bases between them.

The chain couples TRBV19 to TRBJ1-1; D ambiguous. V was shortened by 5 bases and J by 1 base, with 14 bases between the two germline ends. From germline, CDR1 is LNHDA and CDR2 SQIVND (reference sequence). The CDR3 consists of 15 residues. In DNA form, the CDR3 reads TGTGCCAGTAGTCCCTCCCTCTCAAGGAACACTGAAGCTTTCTTT. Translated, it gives CASSPSLSRNTEAFF.

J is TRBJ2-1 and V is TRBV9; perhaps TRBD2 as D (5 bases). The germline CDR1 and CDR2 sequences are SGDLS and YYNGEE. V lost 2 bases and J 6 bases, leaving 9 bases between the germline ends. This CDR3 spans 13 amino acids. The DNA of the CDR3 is TGTGCCAGCAGCGTGGGAGTTCGCAATGAGCAGTTCTTC. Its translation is CASSVGVRNEQFF. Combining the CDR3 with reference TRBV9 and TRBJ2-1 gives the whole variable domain DSGVTQTPKHLITATGQRVTLRCSPRSGDLSVYWYQQSLDQGLQFLIQYYNGEERAKGNILERFSAQQFPDLHSELNLSSLELGDSALYFCASSVGVRNEQFFGPGTRLTVL.

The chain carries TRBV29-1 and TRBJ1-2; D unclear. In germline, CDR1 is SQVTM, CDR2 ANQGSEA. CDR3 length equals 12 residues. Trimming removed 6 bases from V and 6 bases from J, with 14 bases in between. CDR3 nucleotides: TGCAGCGTATCCAGTTACGGTGATGGCTACACCTTC. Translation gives CSVSSYGDGYTF.

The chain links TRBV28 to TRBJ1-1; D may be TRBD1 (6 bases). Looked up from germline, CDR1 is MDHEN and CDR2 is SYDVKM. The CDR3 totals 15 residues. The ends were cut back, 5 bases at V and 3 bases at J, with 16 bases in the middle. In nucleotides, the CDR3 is TGTGCCAGCAGTGTTGCGGGGGCAGGGGACACTGAAGCTTTCTTT. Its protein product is CASSVAGAGDTEAFF.

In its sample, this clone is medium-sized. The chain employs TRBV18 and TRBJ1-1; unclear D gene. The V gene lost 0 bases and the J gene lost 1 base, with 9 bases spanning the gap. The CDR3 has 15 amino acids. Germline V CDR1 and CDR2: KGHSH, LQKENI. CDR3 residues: CASSPPGRWNTEAFF. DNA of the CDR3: TGTGCCAGCTCACCACCGGGCAGGTGGAACACTGAAGCTTTCTTT.

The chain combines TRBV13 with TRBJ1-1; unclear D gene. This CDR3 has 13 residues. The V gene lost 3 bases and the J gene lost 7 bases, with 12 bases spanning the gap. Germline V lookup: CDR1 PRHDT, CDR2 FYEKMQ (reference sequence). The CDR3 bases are TGTGCCAGCAGCTTGAGCCAGAATATTGAAGCTTTCTTT. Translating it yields CASSLSQNIEAFF.

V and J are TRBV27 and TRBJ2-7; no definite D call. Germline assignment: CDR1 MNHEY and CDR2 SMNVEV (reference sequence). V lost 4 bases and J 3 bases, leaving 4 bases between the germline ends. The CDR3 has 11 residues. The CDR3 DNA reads TGTGCCAGCAGTTCAATCTACGAGCAGTACTTC. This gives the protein CASSSIYEQYF.

The CDR3 loop is CASSPPVQELSGNTIYF. Written as DNA, the CDR3 is TGTGCCAGCTCACCACCAGTACAAGAACTCTCTGGAAACACCATATATTTT. J is TRBJ1-3 and V is TRBV18; the D is unclear. Germline V CDR1 and CDR2: KGHSH, LQKENI. With 0 bases removed from V and 0 bases from J, the gap between germline ends came to 12 bases. This CDR3 is 17 amino acids long.

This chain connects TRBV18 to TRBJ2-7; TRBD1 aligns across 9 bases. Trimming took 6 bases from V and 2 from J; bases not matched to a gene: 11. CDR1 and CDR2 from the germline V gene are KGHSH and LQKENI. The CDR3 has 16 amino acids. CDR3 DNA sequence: TGTGCCAGCTCTTCCTTTGGGGGACAGGGAGCCTACGAGCAGTACTTC. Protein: CASSSFGGQGAYEQYF. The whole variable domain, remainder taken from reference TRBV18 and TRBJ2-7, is NAGVMQNPRHLVRRRGQEARLRCSPMKGHSHVYWYRQLPEEGLKFMVYLQKENIIDESGMPKERFSAEFPKEGPSILRIQQVVRGDSAAYFCASSSFGGQGAYEQYFGPGTRLTVT.

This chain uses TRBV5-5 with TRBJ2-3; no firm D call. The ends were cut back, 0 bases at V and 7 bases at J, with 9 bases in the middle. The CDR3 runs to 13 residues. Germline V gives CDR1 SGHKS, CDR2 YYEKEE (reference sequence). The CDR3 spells CASSLEGHYTQYF. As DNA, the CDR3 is TGTGCCAGCAGCTTGGAAGGGCATTATACGCAGTATTTT.

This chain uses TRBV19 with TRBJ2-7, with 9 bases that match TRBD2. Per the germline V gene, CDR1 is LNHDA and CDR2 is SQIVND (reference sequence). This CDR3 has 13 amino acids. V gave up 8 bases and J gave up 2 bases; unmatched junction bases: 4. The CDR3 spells CASAAGGAYEQYF. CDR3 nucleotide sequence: TGTGCCAGTGCGGCGGGAGGGGCCTACGAGCAGTACTTC.

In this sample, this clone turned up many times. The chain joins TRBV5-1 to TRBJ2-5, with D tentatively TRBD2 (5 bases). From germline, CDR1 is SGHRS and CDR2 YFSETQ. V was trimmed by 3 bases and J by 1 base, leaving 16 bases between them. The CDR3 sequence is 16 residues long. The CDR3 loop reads CASSSSPGRGQETQYF. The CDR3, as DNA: TGCGCCAGCAGCTCGAGTCCCGGACGGGGCCAAGAGACCCAGTACTTC.

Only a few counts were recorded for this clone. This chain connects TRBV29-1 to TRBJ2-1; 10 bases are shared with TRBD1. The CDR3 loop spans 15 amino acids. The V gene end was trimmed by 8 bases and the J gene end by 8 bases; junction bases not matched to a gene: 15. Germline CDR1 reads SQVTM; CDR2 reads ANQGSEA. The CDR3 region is CSSRQGAYSGDEQFF. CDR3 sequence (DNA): TGCAGCAGCCGACAGGGGGCTTATTCGGGCGATGAGCAGTTCTTC.

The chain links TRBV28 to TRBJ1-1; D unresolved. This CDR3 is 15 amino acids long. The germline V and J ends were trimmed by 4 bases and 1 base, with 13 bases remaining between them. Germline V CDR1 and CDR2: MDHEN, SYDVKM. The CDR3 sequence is CASSSTLQTNTEAFF. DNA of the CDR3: TGTGCCAGCAGTTCTACGTTACAGACGAACACTGAAGCTTTCTTT.

In DNA form, the CDR3 reads TGCGCCAGCAGCTTGGGACTAGCGGGACTAAATGAGCAGTTCTTC. This sequence encodes CASSLGLAGLNEQFF. The chain joins TRBV5-1 to TRBJ2-1; 11 bases map to TRBD2. There are 15 residues in the CDR3. V lost 0 bases and J lost 7; bases outside the gene matches: 3. Germline V gene lookup returns CDR1 SGHRS and CDR2 YFSETQ.

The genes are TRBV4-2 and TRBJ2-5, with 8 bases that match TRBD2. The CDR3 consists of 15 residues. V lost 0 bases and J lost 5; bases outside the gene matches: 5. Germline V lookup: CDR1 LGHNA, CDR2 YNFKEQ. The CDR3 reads CASSQEGASGETQYF. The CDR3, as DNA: TGTGCCAGCAGCCAAGAAGGGGCTAGCGGGGAGACCCAGTACTTC.

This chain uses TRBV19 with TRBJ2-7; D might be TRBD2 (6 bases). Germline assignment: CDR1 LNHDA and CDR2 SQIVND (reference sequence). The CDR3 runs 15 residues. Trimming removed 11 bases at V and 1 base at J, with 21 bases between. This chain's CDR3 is CASKRTGDLSYEQYF. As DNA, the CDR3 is TGTGCCTCAAAGAGGACGGGAGACCTTTCCTACGAGCAGTACTTC. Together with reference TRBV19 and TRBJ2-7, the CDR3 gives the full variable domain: DGGITQSPKYLFRKEGQNVTLSCEQNLNHDAMYWYRQDPGQGLRLIYYSQIVNDFQKGDIAEGYSVSREKKESFPLTVTSAQKNPTAFYLCASKRTGDLSYEQYFGPGTRLTVT.

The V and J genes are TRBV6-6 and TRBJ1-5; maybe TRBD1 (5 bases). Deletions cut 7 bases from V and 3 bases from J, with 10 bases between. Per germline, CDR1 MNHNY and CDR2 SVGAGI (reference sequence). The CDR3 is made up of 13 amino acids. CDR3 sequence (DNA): TGTGCCAGCACTCGGGGGATCAATCAGCCCCAGCATTTT. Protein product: CASTRGINQPQHF.

The DNA for the CDR3 is TGTGCCAGCAGCGCTTACTTGCACTCTGGGGCCAACGTCCTGACTTTC. This translates into CASSAYLHSGANVLTF. The V call is TRBV5-4, the J call TRBJ2-6, with D uncertain. The V end was cut by 4 bases, the J end by 0 bases, with 11 bases between. CDR1 and CDR2 from the germline V gene are SGHNT and YYREEE (reference sequence). The CDR3 covers 16 residues.

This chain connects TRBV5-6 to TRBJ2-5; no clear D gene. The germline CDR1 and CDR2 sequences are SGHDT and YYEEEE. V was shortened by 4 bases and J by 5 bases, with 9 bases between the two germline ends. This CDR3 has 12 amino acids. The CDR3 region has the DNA TGTGCCAGCAGCCCATCCGAGGAGACCCAGTACTTC. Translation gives CASSPSEETQYF.

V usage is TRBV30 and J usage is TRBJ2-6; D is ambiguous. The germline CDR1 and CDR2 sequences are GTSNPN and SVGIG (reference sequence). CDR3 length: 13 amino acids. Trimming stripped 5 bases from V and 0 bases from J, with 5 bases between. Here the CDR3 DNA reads TGTGCCTGGGTTCGCTCTGGGGCCAACGTCCTGACTTTC. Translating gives CAWVRSGANVLTF.

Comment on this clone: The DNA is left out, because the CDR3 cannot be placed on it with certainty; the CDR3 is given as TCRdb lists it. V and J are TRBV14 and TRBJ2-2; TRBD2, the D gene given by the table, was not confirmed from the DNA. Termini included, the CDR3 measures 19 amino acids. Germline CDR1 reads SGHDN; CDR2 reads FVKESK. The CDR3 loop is CASSLLSAGGRRRAGELFF.

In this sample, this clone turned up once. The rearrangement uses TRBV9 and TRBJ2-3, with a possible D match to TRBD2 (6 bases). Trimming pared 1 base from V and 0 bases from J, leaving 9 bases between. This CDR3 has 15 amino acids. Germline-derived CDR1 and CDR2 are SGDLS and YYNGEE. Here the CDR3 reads CASSVSGTSTDTQYF. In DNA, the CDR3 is TGTGCCAGCAGCGTATCCGGGACTAGCACAGATACGCAGTATTTT.

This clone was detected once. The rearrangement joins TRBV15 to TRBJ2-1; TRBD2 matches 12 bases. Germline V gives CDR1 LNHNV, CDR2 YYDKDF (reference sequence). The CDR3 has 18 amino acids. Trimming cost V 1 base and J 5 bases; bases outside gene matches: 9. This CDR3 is CATSRGRRTSGAHNEQFF. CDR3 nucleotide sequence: TGTGCCACCAGCAGAGGCCGCCGGACTAGCGGGGCCCACAATGAGCAGTTCTTC. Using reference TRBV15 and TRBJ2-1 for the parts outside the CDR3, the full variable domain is DAMVIQNPRYQVTQFGKPVTLSCSQTLNHNVMYWYQQKSSQAPKLLFHYYDKDFNNEADTPDNFQSRRPNTSFCFLDIRSPGLGDTAMYLCATSRGRRTSGAHNEQFFGPGTRLTVL.